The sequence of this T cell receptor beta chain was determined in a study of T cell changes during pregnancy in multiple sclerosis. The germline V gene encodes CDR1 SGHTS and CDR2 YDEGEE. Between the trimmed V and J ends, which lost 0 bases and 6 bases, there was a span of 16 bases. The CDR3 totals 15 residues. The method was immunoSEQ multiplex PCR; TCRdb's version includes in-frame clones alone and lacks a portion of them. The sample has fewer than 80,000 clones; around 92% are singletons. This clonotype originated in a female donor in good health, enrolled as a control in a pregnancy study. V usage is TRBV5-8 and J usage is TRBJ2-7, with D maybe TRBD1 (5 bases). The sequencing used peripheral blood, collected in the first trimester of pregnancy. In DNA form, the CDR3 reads TGTGCCAGCAGCTTGGGTGTGGGGCGAATCGCCGAGCAGTACTTC. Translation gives CASSLGVGRIAEQYF. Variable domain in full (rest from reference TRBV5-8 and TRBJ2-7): EAGVTQSPTHLIKTRGQQATLRCSPISGHTSVYWYQQALGLGLQFLLWYDEGEERNRGNFPPRFSGRQFPNYSSELNVNALELEDSALYLCASSLGVGRIAEQYFGPGTRLTVT.